Shown below are 20 T cell receptor beta chains from a single sample sequenced in a study of T cell clones after liver transplantation (dated by TCRdb to about 2019). The time point label for this specimen denotes: pre-transplant. Libraries were prepared through the immunoSEQ multiplex PCR assay. The clones in this table, taken by TCRdb from immuneACCESS, are in-frame only. Not every clone is retained; where verified, under half of the shortfall comes from an unresolved V gene, and the cause of the rest is unknown. Within this sample are tens of thousands of clones, with around 75% of them counted one time only. The ten biggest clones cover 15% of the sample. The sample in question was CD4+ T cells from blood, obtained before liver transplant. These TCRs come from a human donor who received a liver transplant.

The chain links TRBV7-2 to TRBJ2-3, with D uncertain. Germline loops: CDR1 SGHTA, CDR2 FQGNSA. Trimming stripped 3 bases from V and 2 bases from J, with 9 bases between. The CDR3 covers 14 residues. The CDR3 DNA reads TGTGCCAGCAGCTTGAGTGCTTCCACAGATACGCAGTATTTT. Encoded protein: CASSLSASTDTQYF.

The rearrangement links TRBV6-5 to TRBJ2-6; D unclear. CDR1 is MNHEY, CDR2 SVGAGI, per germline. Between the trimmed V and J ends, which lost 4 bases and 3 bases, there was a span of 10 bases. This CDR3 has 15 amino acids. For the CDR3, the DNA is TGTGCCAGCAGTTTTAGAGGCGGTGGGGCCAACGTCCTGACTTTC. It translates to CASSFRGGGANVLTF.

The V gene is TRBV5-6, the J gene TRBJ2-7; 7 bases map to TRBD1. CDR3 length: 14 amino acids. CDR1 and CDR2 from the germline V gene are SGHDT and YYEEEE. Trimming removed 0 bases from V and 6 bases from J; junction bases left unmatched: 6. In nucleotides, the CDR3 is TGTGCCAGCAGCTTGGGTGGACCAGGGGGCGAGCAGTACTTC. Residues: CASSLGGPGGEQYF.

This clone was seen only a few times. V is TRBV6-1 and J is TRBJ1-6, with 8 positions matching TRBD1. Germline V gives CDR1 MNHNS, CDR2 SASEGT. J gave up 8 bases and V 6 bases, and 9 bases lay outside the gene matches. The CDR3 has 15 residues. The CDR3 is CASRIRQGTHSPLHF. CDR3 coding DNA: TGTGCCAGCAGAATTAGACAGGGGACGCATTCACCCCTCCACTTT.

CDR3 amino acids: CASSPGGGANEQYF. The CDR3 DNA reads TGTGCCAGCTCCCCTGGAGGGGGCGCGAACGAGCAGTACTTC. The chain is built from TRBV18 and TRBJ2-7; TRBD1 is a possible D gene (7 bases). Germline V gene sequence: CDR1 KGHSH, CDR2 LQKENI. The CDR3 is 14 amino acids. V was pared by 6 bases and J by 5 bases, with 17 bases between.

This clone was counted a few times. CDR3 nucleotide sequence: TGTGCCTGGAGTGCCCCGGCGTGGAGAACAGATACGCAGTATTTT. Protein product: CAWSAPAWRTDTQYF. The chain carries TRBV30 and TRBJ2-3; D gene unclear. This CDR3 region has 15 residues. With 1 base removed from V and 3 bases from J, the gap between germline ends came to 14 bases. Germline-derived CDR1 and CDR2 are GTSNPN and SVGIG (reference sequence). The full variable domain, in which reference TRBV30 and TRBJ2-3 provide the parts outside the CDR3, is SQTIHQWPATLVQPVGSPLSLECTVEGTSNPNLYWYRQAAGRGLQLLFYSVGIGQISSEVPQNLSASRPQDRQFILSSKKLLLSDSGFYLCAWSAPAWRTDTQYFGPGTRLTVL.

The chain carries TRBV28 and TRBJ1-5, with 8 bases identical to TRBD1. CDR3 length: 14 amino acids. CDR1 MDHEN and CDR2 SYDVKM come from the germline V gene. V gave up 8 bases and J gave up 2 bases; unmatched junction bases: 5. CDR3 sequence (DNA): TGTGCCAGCTTACAGGGGGGAGGCAATCAGCCCCAGCATTTT. Translated, it gives CASLQGGGNQPQHF.

The chain has TRBV29-1 and TRBJ2-1; weak D call: TRBD1 (5 bases). CDR1 SQVTM and CDR2 ANQGSEA come from the germline V gene. V dropped 3 bases and J dropped 4 bases, with 13 bases sitting between them. The CDR3 is made up of 14 amino acids. This CDR3 is CSVDRDSPYNEQFF. CDR3 in DNA: TGCAGCGTTGATCGTGACAGCCCATACAATGAGCAGTTCTTC.

V is TRBV6-6 and J is TRBJ1-3, with TRBD1 as a possible D gene (6 bases). This CDR3 contains 16 residues. Trimming shortened V by 5 bases and J by 2 bases, and 16 bases separated the two germline ends. Germline CDR1 MNHNY, CDR2 SVGAGI (reference sequence). CDR3 coding DNA: TGTGCCAGCAGTCAAGGGGGAACAGTGACTGGAAACACCATATATTTT. It encodes CASSQGGTVTGNTIYF.

The chain combines TRBV7-2 with TRBJ2-2; D not resolved. Looked up from germline, CDR1 is SGHTA and CDR2 is FQGNSA. This CDR3 has 13 residues. V was clipped by 5 bases and J by 5 bases, with 9 bases between them. The CDR3 protein is CASSQETTGELFF. In DNA, the CDR3 is TGTGCCAGCAGCCAAGAAACAACCGGGGAGCTGTTTTTT. The full variable domain, with the rest looked up from reference TRBV7-2 and TRBJ2-2, is GAGVSQSPSNKVTEKGKDVELRCDPISGHTALYWYRQSLGQGLEFLIYFQGNSAPDKSGLPSDRFSAERTGGSVSTLTIQRTQQEDSAVYLCASSQETTGELFFGEGSRLTVL.

This rearrangement joins TRBV4-1 to TRBJ2-7; 7 nucleotides match TRBD1. Germline V gives CDR1 MGHRA, CDR2 YSYEKL. The CDR3 runs to 17 residues. J gave up 3 bases and V 0 bases, and 11 bases lay outside the gene matches. For the CDR3, the DNA is TGCGCCAGCAGCCAAGATCATGATTTGGGACAGAACTACGAGCAGTACTTC. This translates into CASSQDHDLGQNYEQYF.

The DNA for the CDR3 is TGTGCCAGCAGCAAGCAGGGGGGACCGGGTGAGACCCAGTACTTC. It codes for CASSKQGGPGETQYF. V and J are TRBV2 and TRBJ2-5, with D possibly being TRBD1 (7 bases). V shed 6 bases and J shed 5 bases, with 19 bases lying between them. Germline V gene lookup returns CDR1 SNHLY and CDR2 FYNNEI. The CDR3 spans 15 residues.

The V and J genes are TRBV4-2 and TRBJ1-1; maybe TRBD1 (6 bases). The CDR3 length is 15 residues. Looked up from germline, CDR1 is LGHNA and CDR2 is YNFKEQ. Between the trimmed V and J ends, which lost 0 bases and 5 bases, there was a span of 13 bases. CDR3 residues: CASSQERTDGTEAFF. The DNA of the CDR3 is TGTGCCAGCAGCCAAGAACGGACAGATGGAACTGAAGCTTTCTTT.

The chain couples TRBV19 to TRBJ2-7; TRBD2 is a possible D gene (5 bases). This CDR3 comprises 14 residues. The germline V gene has CDR1 LNHDA and CDR2 SQIVND (reference sequence). V lost 5 bases and J lost 4, with 15 bases in between. CDR3 loop: CASSSGPRAYEQYF. CDR3 sequence (DNA): TGTGCCAGTAGTTCCGGACCGAGGGCTTACGAGCAGTACTTC.

This clone was picked up a small number of times. This sequence joins TRBV25-1 and TRBJ1-1, with D possibly TRBD1 on 5 matching bases. This CDR3 region has 13 residues. Germline V gene lookup returns CDR1 MGHDK and CDR2 SYGVNS. Trimming cost V 5 bases and J 5 bases, with 12 bases left between them. The CDR3 is CASSHQGGTEAFF. CDR3 coding DNA: TGTGCCAGCAGTCATCAGGGAGGGACTGAAGCTTTCTTT.

CDR3 loop: CASSLSTGSNQPQHF. DNA for the CDR3: TGTGCCAGCTCACTATCTACAGGGAGCAATCAGCCCCAGCATTTT. The V and J genes are TRBV18 and TRBJ1-5; tentative D call: TRBD1 (6 bases). V lost 4 bases to trimming and J lost 1 base, with 11 bases between them. Germline CDR1 reads KGHSH; CDR2 reads LQKENI. The CDR3 is 15 residues long.

The gene calls are TRBV5-6 and TRBJ1-5; perhaps TRBD1 as D (6 bases). CDR1 is SGHDT and CDR2 is YYEEEE in the germline V gene. The CDR3 consists of 15 residues. V was shortened by 3 bases and J by 0 bases, with 10 bases between the two germline ends. For the CDR3, the DNA is TGTGCCAGCAGCTGGGGGCCAGATAGCAATCAGCCCCAGCATTTT. This codes for CASSWGPDSNQPQHF.

The chain recombines TRBV27 with TRBJ1-2; D possibly corresponds to TRBD1 (6 bases). With 5 bases removed from V and 6 bases from J, the gap between germline ends came to 13 bases. Germline values: CDR1 MNHEY, CDR2 SMNVEV (reference sequence). CDR3 length equals 13 residues. The DNA for the CDR3 is TGTGCCAGCAGTCCTTCGGACAGAAATGGCTACACCTTC. Translating it yields CASSPSDRNGYTF.

V gene TRBV30 combines with J gene TRBJ1-6; 11 bases align to TRBD1. V shed 4 bases, J shed 9 bases, and the junction held 2 bases outside the gene matches. Germline loops: CDR1 GTSNPN, CDR2 SVGIG (reference sequence). This CDR3 has 13 amino acids. The CDR3 sequence: CAWTGQGGSPLHF. The CDR3 nucleotides read TGTGCCTGGACGGGACAGGGGGGTTCACCCCTCCACTTT.

This clone was recorded at least ten times. The chain recombines TRBV2 with TRBJ2-7; weak D call: TRBD2 (6 bases). Germline V gene sequence: CDR1 SNHLY, CDR2 FYNNEI. Trimming shortened V by 2 bases and J by 1 base, and 18 bases separated the two germline ends. The CDR3 totals 17 residues. Here the CDR3 DNA reads TGTGCCAGCAGTGAATGGGTGGGGAGGCCCCTGTCCTACGAGCAGTACTTC. Amino acid sequence: CASSEWVGRPLSYEQYF.